The 27 T cell receptor beta chains reported below all come from one sample, sequenced in a study of T cell responses to AZD1222 COVID-19 vaccine. Here immunoSEQ multiplex PCR was the method, and the copy in TCRdb shows in-frame clones only, minus some. The data hold some 98,000 clones, with approximately 84% observed a single time. This material consisted of peripheral blood, taken 28 days after the second AZD1222 dose. The receptors here all came from an adult who received the AZD1222 COVID-19 vaccine.

This sequence joins TRBV4-1 and TRBJ2-7; TRBD1 or TRBD2 may be the D gene (5 bases each). The germline CDR1 and CDR2 sequences are MGHRA and YSYEKL. Trimming removed 3 bases from V and 5 bases from J, with 20 bases in between. The CDR3 sequence is 16 residues long. The CDR3 loop is CASSHPGTHVDDEQYF. CDR3 DNA sequence: TGCGCCAGCAGCCACCCCGGGACCCACGTAGACGACGAGCAGTACTTC.

The rearrangement joins TRBV11-2 to TRBJ2-3, with 7 bases identical to TRBD2. The CDR3 runs to 15 residues. Germline-derived CDR1 and CDR2 are SGHAT and FQNNGV. Trimming took 3 bases from V and 5 from J; bases not matched to a gene: 8. The chain's CDR3 is CASSFAGDSLDTQYF. The CDR3 nucleotides are TGTGCCAGCAGCTTCGCGGGGGACTCGTTAGATACGCAGTATTTT. The variable domain in full, with the rest retrieved from reference TRBV11-2 and TRBJ2-3, is EAGVAQSPRYKIIEKRQSVAFWCNPISGHATLYWYQQILGQGPKLLIQFQNNGVVDDSQLPKDRFSAERLKGVDSTLKIQPAKLEDSAVYLCASSFAGDSLDTQYFGPGTRLTVL.

V and J are TRBV4-2 and TRBJ2-1; D is tentatively TRBD1 or TRBD2 (6 bases each). Trimming stripped 1 base from V and 3 bases from J, with 19 bases between. Germline V gene data show CDR1 as LGHNA and CDR2 as YNFKEQ. The CDR3 has 18 amino acids. DNA of the CDR3: TGTGCCAGCAGCCAAGTTCCGAAGGGGGGTGTTGTCTACAATGAGCAGTTCTTC. It yields the protein CASSQVPKGGVVYNEQFF.

The rearrangement uses TRBV5-1 and TRBJ2-2, with D possibly being TRBD2 (5 bases). Germline loops: CDR1 SGHRS, CDR2 YFSETQ. V was clipped by 0 bases and J by 4 bases, with 10 bases between them. This CDR3 is built from 15 residues. CDR3 in DNA: TGCGCCAGCAGCTTGGAGCGGTCCTCCACCGGGGAGCTGTTTTTT. Its protein is CASSLERSSTGELFF.

This chain connects TRBV29-1 to TRBJ1-1; 12 nucleotides line up with TRBD1. The CDR3 covers 14 residues. Germline V gene lookup returns CDR1 SQVTM and CDR2 ANQGSEA. V lost 6 bases and J lost 5; bases outside the gene matches: 7. The CDR3 loop reads CSVAGTGGSTEAFF. As DNA, the CDR3 is TGCAGCGTCGCCGGGACAGGGGGCTCTACTGAAGCTTTCTTT.

The V and J genes are TRBV7-9 and TRBJ1-1; 9 nucleotides align to TRBD1. Germline lookup yields CDR1 SEHNR and CDR2 FQNEAQ (reference sequence). V gave up 6 bases and J gave up 1 base; unmatched junction bases: 3. There are 14 residues in the CDR3. The CDR3 nucleotides are TGTGCCAGCAGAGGGGGACAGGGGAACACTGAAGCTTTCTTT. This sequence encodes CASRGGQGNTEAFF.

This clone was counted only a few times. The genes are TRBV9 and TRBJ1-1, with D perhaps matching TRBD1 (5 bases). The CDR3 consists of 15 residues. The V gene's germline CDR1 is SGDLS and CDR2 YYNGEE. The V end was cut by 3 bases, the J end by 1 base, with 13 bases between. The CDR3 bases are TGTGCCAGCAGCGGCCCTCAGGGCGGGAACACTGAAGCTTTCTTT. Translating it yields CASSGPQGGNTEAFF.

This rearrangement joins TRBV6-1 to TRBJ2-5; possibly TRBD2 for D (6 bases). The V and J ends lost 0 bases and 7 bases respectively, with 15 bases between them. The CDR3 spans 15 residues. Germline V CDR1 and CDR2: MNHNS, SASEGT. The CDR3 sequence: CASSEAAGGRVTQYF. In DNA, the CDR3 is TGTGCCAGCAGTGAAGCCGCCGGGGGACGGGTGACCCAGTACTTC.

The chain combines TRBV7-9 with TRBJ1-1; TRBD1 agrees at 7 bases. Germline CDR1 SEHNR, CDR2 FQNEAQ (reference sequence). The CDR3 totals 12 residues. With V trimmed by 5 bases and J by 5 bases, 2 bases remained unmatched. In nucleotides, the CDR3 is TGTGCCAGCAGCCTCAGGGGGACTGAAGCTTTCTTT. It yields the protein CASSLRGTEAFF.

The V gene is TRBV19, the J gene TRBJ1-2; D remains ambiguous. The CDR3 runs to 13 residues. CDR1 LNHDA and CDR2 SQIVND come from the germline V gene (reference sequence). V gave up 6 bases and J gave up 4 bases, with 12 bases separating them. DNA for the CDR3: TGTGCCAGTAGAAGGGAGTCGGGCTATGGCTACACCTTC. Its protein product is CASRRESGYGYTF. The full variable domain, rest sourced from reference TRBV19 and TRBJ1-2, is DGGITQSPKYLFRKEGQNVTLSCEQNLNHDAMYWYRQDPGQGLRLIYYSQIVNDFQKGDIAEGYSVSREKKESFPLTVTSAQKNPTAFYLCASRRESGYGYTFGSGTRLTVV.

The chain couples TRBV9 to TRBJ2-1; D remains ambiguous. The CDR3 runs 14 residues. Germline-derived CDR1 and CDR2 are SGDLS and YYNGEE. Trimming stripped 0 bases from V and 9 bases from J, with 13 bases between. In DNA form, the CDR3 reads TGTGCCAGCAGCGTAGCTACAAGGAGTATTGAGCAGTTCTTC. Translated: CASSVATRSIEQFF.

This sequence joins TRBV7-2 and TRBJ1-2; no reliable D call. CDR1 is SGHTA and CDR2 is FQGNSA in the germline V gene. Between the trimmed V and J ends, which lost 0 bases and 4 bases, there was a span of 15 bases. The length of the CDR3 is 16 residues. The CDR3 is CASSLAGSGPIYGYTF. The CDR3 region has the DNA TGTGCCAGCAGCTTAGCGGGGTCTGGGCCCATCTATGGCTACACCTTC.

The V gene is TRBV29-1, the J gene TRBJ1-1; D remains unclear. Germline CDR1 is SQVTM and CDR2 is ANQGSEA. This CDR3 is 15 amino acids long. V lost 4 bases and J lost 3, with 18 bases in between. CDR3 coding DNA: TGCAGCGTTGGGAGGTTCCTAGAGGCCGACACTGAAGCTTTCTTT. It yields the protein CSVGRFLEADTEAFF.

The CDR3: CASSPGADNEKLFF. CDR3 DNA: TGTGCCAGCAGCCCCGGGGCCGATAATGAAAAACTGTTTTTT. The chain links TRBV7-9 to TRBJ1-4, with TRBD1 as a possible D gene (5 bases). V was shortened by 5 bases and J by 4 bases, with 11 bases between the two germline ends. The CDR3 sequence is 14 residues long. Per germline, CDR1 SEHNR and CDR2 FQNEAQ (reference sequence).

Only a few counts were recorded for this clone. The same CDR3 arises from other DNA sequences in this sample as well. The chain carries TRBV27 and TRBJ2-1; no firm D call. Trimming left V 2 bases short and J 4 bases short, with 6 bases between. The CDR3 is made up of 13 amino acids. CDR1 and CDR2 from the germline V gene are MNHEY and SMNVEV (reference sequence). As DNA, the CDR3 is TGTGCCAGCAGTTTACGGCCTTACAATGAGCAGTTCTTC. Protein product: CASSLRPYNEQFF.

This chain joins TRBV5-1 and TRBJ1-1; maybe TRBD1 (5 bases). This CDR3 comprises 14 residues. The germline gives CDR1 SGHRS, CDR2 YFSETQ. Deletions cut 4 bases from V and 0 bases from J, with 10 bases between. The CDR3 sequence is CASSPGYVNTEAFF. The CDR3 DNA reads as TGCGCCAGCAGCCCAGGGTATGTGAACACTGAAGCTTTCTTT.

The rearrangement uses TRBV6-1 and TRBJ2-7; D may be TRBD1 or TRBD2 (5 bases each). Germline V gene lookup returns CDR1 MNHNS and CDR2 SASEGT. The CDR3 sequence is 13 residues long. CDR3: CASSESGTPHQVV. CDR3 DNA sequence: TGTGCCAGCAGTGAATCGGGGACCCCACACCAGGTAGTC.

This chain joins TRBV7-8 and TRBJ2-2; D gene ambiguous. Per germline, CDR1 SGHVS and CDR2 FQNEAQ. This CDR3 region has 15 residues. Between the trimmed V and J ends, which lost 2 bases and 4 bases, there was a span of 11 bases. For the CDR3, the DNA is TGTGCCAGCAGCTTACTTACCATTGCCACCGGGGAGCTGTTTTTT. Protein sequence: CASSLLTIATGELFF. The full variable domain, completed using reference TRBV7-8 and TRBJ2-2, is GAGVSQSPRYKVAKRGQDVALRCDPISGHVSLFWYQQALGQGPEFLTYFQNEAQLDKSGLPSDRFFAERPEGSVSTLKIQRTQQEDSAVYLCASSLLTIATGELFFGEGSRLTVL.

This chain connects TRBV27 to TRBJ2-3; 8 nucleotides line up with TRBD1. CDR1 is MNHEY, CDR2 SMNVEV, per germline (reference sequence). The CDR3 has 13 amino acids. V shed 6 bases, J shed 6 bases, and the junction held 5 bases outside the gene matches. The CDR3 protein is CASSRGRGDTQYF. CDR3 DNA sequence: TGTGCCAGCAGCAGGGGGCGCGGGGATACGCAGTATTTT.

This clone was seen more than once but under ten times. The genes are TRBV29-1 and TRBJ1-2; 7 bases fit TRBD1. CDR1 is SQVTM, CDR2 ANQGSEA, per germline. CDR3 length: 12 amino acids. With V trimmed by 6 bases and J by 4 bases, 5 bases remained unmatched. CDR3 residues: CSVGRQGYGYTF. CDR3 sequence (DNA): TGCAGCGTGGGACGACAGGGCTATGGCTACACCTTC.

The chain links TRBV19 to TRBJ2-1; D is undetermined. Germline V lookup: CDR1 LNHDA, CDR2 SQIVND (reference sequence). This CDR3 region has 15 residues. V gave up 3 bases and J gave up 4 bases, with 13 bases separating them. This CDR3 reads CASSMARNLYNEQFF. In DNA form, the CDR3 reads TGTGCCAGTAGTATGGCGAGAAACCTGTACAATGAGCAGTTCTTC.

The V call is TRBV19, the J call TRBJ2-2; no clear D gene. Germline V gives CDR1 LNHDA, CDR2 SQIVND (reference sequence). This CDR3 spans 13 amino acids. V lost 8 bases to trimming and J lost 5 bases, with 12 bases between them. The CDR3 bases are TGTGCCAGTTCGGGTTTGAGGACCGGGGAGCTGTTTTTT. This codes for CASSGLRTGELFF.

V is TRBV14 and J is TRBJ2-6; tentative D call: TRBD1 (6 bases). This CDR3 has 19 amino acids. The V gene's germline CDR1 is SGHDN and CDR2 FVKESK. Trimming pared 4 bases from V and 0 bases from J, leaving 19 bases between. This CDR3 is CASSPIGGFGPSGANVLTF. The CDR3 nucleotides read TGTGCCAGCAGCCCTATAGGGGGTTTCGGTCCCTCTGGGGCCAACGTCCTGACTTTC.

This clone was picked up a small number of times. V and J are TRBV7-6 and TRBJ2-2; 7 bases are a match to TRBD2. Germline values: CDR1 SGHVS, CDR2 FNYEAQ. The CDR3 runs 16 residues. V trimming: 5 bases; J trimming: 7 bases; junction bases outside the gene matches: 13. The CDR3 nucleotides are TGTGCCAGCAGCCCCTCCCTTGCGGGAGTATTCGGGGAGCTGTTTTTT. This codes for CASSPSLAGVFGELFF.

The rearrangement links TRBV5-4 to TRBJ1-1; D gene unclear. This CDR3 is built from 14 residues. In germline, CDR1 is SGHNT, CDR2 YYREEE (reference sequence). Deletions cut 2 bases from V and 10 bases from J, with 18 bases between. The CDR3 spells CASSFLPRIQRAFF. The CDR3 region has the DNA TGTGCCAGCAGCTTCCTCCCAAGGATCCAGAGAGCTTTCTTT.

The chain carries TRBV11-3 and TRBJ1-1; TRBD1 might be the D (5 bases). This CDR3 is 18 amino acids long. Trimming left V 1 base short and J 4 bases short, with 22 bases between. Looked up from germline, CDR1 is SGHNT and CDR2 is YENEEA. CDR3 residues: CASSLGGSRGRRVTEAFF. CDR3 DNA: TGTGCCAGCAGCTTAGGGGGGAGCAGAGGTAGAAGGGTCACTGAAGCTTTCTTT.

J is TRBJ2-3 and V is TRBV7-2; 14 nucleotides line up with TRBD2. V lost 5 bases, J lost 4 bases, and 5 bases stayed unmatched. This CDR3 region has 16 residues. The germline CDR1 and CDR2 sequences are SGHTA and FQGNSA. In DNA, the CDR3 is TGTGCCAGCAGCAGACTAGCGGGAGGGCCCGCAGATACGCAGTATTTT. Protein product: CASSRLAGGPADTQYF.